The 27 T cell receptor beta chains reported below all come from one sample, sequenced in a study of regulatory T cells in long-lasting Graves disease. Time point in this sample: newly diagnosed GD, antithyroid drugs for less than 3 months. The TCR library was made from RNA that had been extracted from PBMCs in TRIzol. Researchers made TCR beta libraries by using iRepertoire HTBI primers and running Arm-PCR on CDR3 regions. From the multiplex PCR reads, TCRdb called clonotypes with MiXCR, one entry per CDR3 protein. Of 440,000 or so distinct CDR3 sequences in the sample, about 16% were seen once. These sequences were also reported in another study, on T cells in Graves' hyperthyroidism and ophthalmopathy.

The starting material was peripheral blood mononuclear cells (PBMCs), obtained at new diagnosis, from a patient treated with antithyroid drugs. The receptors originated from a woman in her twenties or thirties with Graves disease.

This chain joins TRBV19 and TRBJ2-7; TRBD2 agrees at 13 bases. Trimming at V came to 2 bases and at J to 5 bases, leaving 6 bases not matched to a gene. The germline gives CDR1 LNHDA, CDR2 SQIVND (reference sequence). The CDR3 has 16 amino acids. The CDR3 DNA reads TGTGCCAGTAGTATAAAGGGCGGGACTAGCGGGAACGAGCAGTACTTC. Protein: CASSIKGGTSGNEQYF.

The chain carries TRBV19 and TRBJ1-5, with a tentative D call TRBD1 (5 bases). V lost 2 bases, J lost 0 bases, and 14 bases lay in between. This CDR3 region has 17 residues. Germline CDR1 reads LNHDA; CDR2 reads SQIVND (reference sequence). DNA for the CDR3: TGTGCCAGTAGTATAAGCAGGGCCCCCGATAGCAATCAGCCCCAGCATTTT. Residues: CASSISRAPDSNQPQHF.

This clonotype was counted only a few times. Being one base from a much bigger clone, this may be a read error. The chain recombines TRBV28 with TRBJ2-1; 7 bases are a match to TRBD2. CDR1 MDHEN and CDR2 SYDVKM come from the germline V gene. The CDR3 is 14 amino acids. The CDR3 nucleotides are TGTGCCAGCAGTTTCCAGGCGGGAGCAGAGACCCAGTGCTTC. This codes for CASSFQAGAETQCF. Complete variable domain (other parts from reference TRBV28 and TRBJ2-1): DVKVTQSSRYLVKRTGEKVFLECVQDMDHENMFWYRQDPGLGLRLIYFSYDVKMKEKGDIPEGYSVSREKKERFSLILESASTNQTSMYLCASSFQAGAETQCFGPGTRLTVL.

At least ten counts were recorded for this clonotype. The CDR3 sequence: CASTPNRGRETQYF. As DNA, the CDR3 is TGTGCCAGCACCCCCAACAGGGGAAGAGAGACCCAGTACTTC. The V and J genes are TRBV6-1 and TRBJ2-5, with TRBD1 matching 7 bases. Trimming removed 7 bases from V and 4 bases from J; junction bases left unmatched: 9. This CDR3 has 14 amino acids. Germline CDR1 reads MNHNS; CDR2 reads SASEGT.

The sample holds many counts of this clonotype. This chain's CDR3 is CASTPVAGGVSGELFF. The CDR3 nucleotides read TGTGCCAGCACCCCTGTGGCGGGGGGGGTCTCCGGGGAGCTGTTTTTT. The rearrangement joins TRBV12-3 or TRBV12-4 to TRBJ2-2; TRBD2 aligns across 9 bases. The CDR3 is 16 amino acids. V shed 7 bases, J shed 6 bases, and the junction held 12 bases outside the gene matches.

V usage is TRBV12-3 or TRBV12-4 and J usage is TRBJ1-3; D unresolved. The V end lost 10 bases, the J end lost 0 bases, and 10 bases lay between the germline ends. The CDR3 extends over 13 amino acids. In DNA form, the CDR3 reads TGTGCCACCCGTATCCGCTCTGGAAACACCATATATTTT. Protein product: CATRIRSGNTIYF.

This clonotype was counted ten times or more. This chain uses TRBV5-1 with TRBJ2-3; D remains unclear. Germline CDR1 reads SGHRS; CDR2 reads YFSETQ. The CDR3 is 17 residues long. V was pared by 3 bases and J by 0 bases, with 17 bases between. This chain's CDR3 is CASSSSFLLASTDTQYF. The DNA for the CDR3 is TGCGCCAGCAGCTCCTCGTTCCTCCTCGCCAGCACAGATACGCAGTATTTT.

The chain couples TRBV2 to TRBJ1-5; D perhaps matches TRBD1 (6 bases). The CDR3 is made up of 13 amino acids. The V end lost 7 bases, the J end lost 5 bases, and 12 bases lay between the germline ends. Per the germline V gene, CDR1 is SNHLY and CDR2 is FYNNEI. The CDR3 spells CASKSRGHQPQHF. The CDR3, as DNA: TGTGCCAGCAAGAGCAGGGGTCATCAGCCCCAGCATTTT.

This clonotype was counted many times. The rearrangement links TRBV27 to TRBJ2-7; D may correspond to TRBD1 or TRBD2 (6 bases each). Trimming took 3 bases from V and 2 from J, leaving 20 bases between them. CDR1 MNHEY and CDR2 SMNVEV come from the germline V gene (reference sequence). The CDR3 loop spans 17 amino acids. This chain's CDR3 is CASSFFYSAEGAYEQYF. Here the CDR3 DNA reads TGTGCCAGCAGTTTTTTTTATTCGGCGGAGGGGGCCTACGAGCAGTACTTC.

This clonotype showed up many times. This chain links TRBV5-5 with TRBJ2-7; 11 nucleotides align to TRBD1. Trimming at V came to 4 bases and at J to 1 base, leaving 1 base not matched to a gene. Per the germline V gene, CDR1 is SGHKS and CDR2 is YYEKEE (reference sequence). The CDR3 contains 14 residues. The CDR3 protein is CASSGTGGSYEQYF. DNA of the CDR3: TGTGCCAGCAGCGGGACAGGGGGGTCCTACGAGCAGTACTTC.

This clonotype was found many times. This chain uses TRBV28 with TRBJ2-5, with D unclear. The CDR3 loop spans 13 amino acids. Germline CDR1 MDHEN, CDR2 SYDVKM. V gave up 1 base and J gave up 3 bases, with 6 bases separating them. The CDR3 nucleotides are TGTGCCAGCAGTTTATCGGCGGAAGAGACCCAGTACTTC. Encoded protein: CASSLSAEETQYF.

The rearrangement uses TRBV6-1 and TRBJ2-1, with 13 bases matching TRBD2. The germline V gene encodes CDR1 MNHNS and CDR2 SASEGT. J gave up 9 bases and V 8 bases, and 10 bases lay outside the gene matches. This CDR3 is built from 15 residues. For the CDR3, the DNA is TGTGCCAGCCGAGGGACTAGCGGGATTTCTCCTGAGCAGTTCTTC. Encoded protein: CASRGTSGISPEQFF.

This chain links TRBV27 with TRBJ2-7; D is unclear. There are 16 residues in the CDR3. CDR1 is MNHEY and CDR2 is SMNVEV in the germline V gene (reference sequence). Trimming removed 0 bases at V and 2 bases at J, with 14 bases between. This CDR3 reads CASSLSGTHRAYEQYF. The CDR3 bases are TGTGCCAGCAGTTTATCGGGAACTCACCGGGCCTACGAGCAGTACTTC.

The V gene is TRBV19, the J gene TRBJ1-2, with no clear D. Between the trimmed V and J ends, which lost 6 bases and 3 bases, there was a span of 14 bases. The CDR3 length is 14 residues. CDR1 is LNHDA and CDR2 is SQIVND in the germline V gene (reference sequence). The CDR3 region is CASSRNAGDYGYTF. The CDR3, as DNA: TGTGCCAGTAGCCGCAACGCAGGAGACTATGGCTACACCTTC.

There are many counts of this clonotype. The chain uses TRBV28 and TRBJ2-7; the match to TRBD1 covers 9 bases. The germline CDR1 and CDR2 sequences are MDHEN and SYDVKM. Losses at the gene ends were 4 bases for V and 2 bases for J; bases not matched to a gene: 9. The CDR3 length is 16 residues. Here the CDR3 DNA reads TGTGCCAGCAGTTCCCCACCGGGACAGGGCACCTACGAGCAGTACTTC. Translated: CASSSPPGQGTYEQYF.

Ten or more counts support this clonotype. The rearrangement links TRBV24-1 to TRBJ2-1, with TRBD2 as a possible D gene (6 bases). The CDR3 sequence is 14 residues long. Germline CDR1 and CDR2: KGHDR and SFDVKD. V shed 6 bases and J shed 7 bases, with 15 bases lying between them. This CDR3 is CATSRVADRNEQFF. CDR3 DNA sequence: TGTGCCACCAGTCGGGTAGCGGACCGGAATGAGCAGTTCTTC.

This clonotype was picked up many times. This rearrangement joins TRBV27 to TRBJ2-5, with 9 bases identical to TRBD1. This CDR3 has 15 amino acids. V shed 7 bases, J shed 4 bases, and the junction held 10 bases outside the gene matches. Germline V gives CDR1 MNHEY, CDR2 SMNVEV (reference sequence). In DNA, the CDR3 is TGTGCCAGCAAAAGCCGGGACAGGGTATCAGAGACCCAGTACTTC. It is translated as CASKSRDRVSETQYF.

This chain joins TRBV7-3 and TRBJ2-3, with D unclear. V gave up 5 bases and J gave up 6 bases, with 12 bases separating them. Germline values: CDR1 SGHTA, CDR2 FQGTGA. This CDR3 comprises 13 residues. This CDR3 reads CASSPALRDTQYF. Written as DNA, the CDR3 is TGTGCCAGCAGCCCCGCTCTTCGGGATACGCAGTATTTT.

There are many counts of this clonotype. The chain uses TRBV28 and TRBJ2-1; D perhaps matches TRBD2 (5 bases). This CDR3 contains 15 residues. V lost 5 bases and J 3 bases, leaving 14 bases between the germline ends. The germline CDR1 and CDR2 sequences are MDHEN and SYDVKM. The CDR3 loop is CASSTQGSNYNEQFF. The DNA for the CDR3 is TGTGCCAGCAGTACACAAGGGAGTAACTACAATGAGCAGTTCTTC.

There are many counts of this clonotype. The chain has TRBV9 and TRBJ2-1, with 10 bases aligning to TRBD2. J was trimmed by 12 bases and V by 0 bases; bases with no gene match: 12. CDR1 and CDR2 from the germline V gene are SGDLS and YYNGEE. The CDR3 sequence is 16 residues long. CDR3 bases: TGTGCCAGCAGCGTAGTGGCTAGCGGGAGTCTCGCTGGGCAGTTCTTC. Protein product: CASSVVASGSLAGQFF. The full variable domain, its missing parts supplied by reference TRBV9 and TRBJ2-1, is DSGVTQTPKHLITATGQRVTLRCSPRSGDLSVYWYQQSLDQGLQFLIQYYNGEERAKGNILERFSAQQFPDLHSELNLSSLELGDSALYFCASSVVASGSLAGQFFGPGTRLTVL.

This clonotype was counted at least ten times. The genes are TRBV7-6 and TRBJ2-1, with D possibly matching TRBD1 (5 bases). CDR1 SGHVS and CDR2 FNYEAQ come from the germline V gene. Trimming removed 2 bases at V and 10 bases at J, with 18 bases between. This CDR3 contains 15 residues. In DNA, the CDR3 is TGTGCCAGCAGCTTAACCGCAGGGTTAGGGGCGGAGCAGTTCTTC. It is translated as CASSLTAGLGAEQFF.

To note about this clonotype: Just one base apart from a much larger clone, this may be a read error. The chain uses TRBV7-3 and TRBJ2-3; TRBD2 agrees at 9 bases. The DNA matches TRBJ2-1 better at its end, which makes the J call doubtful. Germline-derived CDR1 and CDR2 are SGHTA and FQGTGA. The CDR3 runs to 16 residues. This CDR3 reads CAGSFIRREGPHEQFF. CDR3 DNA sequence: TGTGCCGGCAGCTTTATTCGGCGGGAGGGCCCGCATGAGCAGTTCTTC.

This clonotype was seen only a few times. This sequence joins TRBV7-8 and TRBJ2-1, with TRBD2 matching 15 bases. The CDR3 is made up of 15 amino acids. J lost 9 bases, V lost 7 bases, and 7 bases had no gene match. Germline V lookup: CDR1 SGHVS, CDR2 FQNEAQ. The CDR3 region is CASTAGTSGRIEQFF. The CDR3 nucleotides read TGTGCCAGCACTGCCGGGACTAGCGGGAGGATTGAGCAGTTCTTC. Full variable domain (rest looked up from reference TRBV7-8 and TRBJ2-1): GAGVSQSPRYKVAKRGQDVALRCDPISGHVSLFWYQQALGQGPEFLTYFQNEAQLDKSGLPSDRFFAERPEGSVSTLKIQRTQQEDSAVYLCASTAGTSGRIEQFFGPGTRLTVL.

The rearrangement joins TRBV7-3 to TRBJ2-2, with a weak D call TRBD2 (5 bases). The germline V gene has CDR1 SGHTA and CDR2 FQGTGA. The V end lost 1 base, the J end lost 5 bases, and 8 bases lay between the germline ends. The CDR3 extends over 14 amino acids. The DNA for the CDR3 is TGTGCCAGCAGCTTAAACGAGGGAACCGGGGAGCTGTTTTTT. It encodes CASSLNEGTGELFF.

This clonotype was detected a few times. The V gene is TRBV19, the J gene TRBJ2-1; 9 nucleotides line up with TRBD1. With 5 bases clipped from V and 2 bases from J, the junction kept 7 bases outside the gene matches. Germline values: CDR1 LNHDA, CDR2 SQIVND (reference sequence). The CDR3 runs to 16 residues. The CDR3 region has the DNA TGTGCCAGTAGTGTAACCGGGACAGGGACCTACAATGAGCAGTTCTTC. This encodes CASSVTGTGTYNEQFF. The full variable domain, with the rest looked up from reference TRBV19 and TRBJ2-1, is DGGITQSPKYLFRKEGQNVTLSCEQNLNHDAMYWYRQDPGQGLRLIYYSQIVNDFQKGDIAEGYSVSREKKESFPLTVTSAQKNPTAFYLCASSVTGTGTYNEQFFGPGTRLTVL.

Concerning this clonotype itself: A read error may account for a junction end that differs from germline. The chain recombines TRBV5-1 with TRBJ2-3, with D possibly matching TRBD2 (7 bases). This CDR3 has 15 amino acids. CDR1 SGHRS and CDR2 YFSETQ come from the germline V gene. This chain's CDR3 is CASSLGGAGTDTRYF. DNA for the CDR3: TGCGCCAGCAGCTTAGGGGGGGCCGGCACAGATACGCGGTATTTT.

The CDR3 DNA reads as TGTGCCAGCAGCTTAACGGGGGGGCAACTCGATACGCAGTATTTT. Its protein product is CASSLTGGQLDTQYF. The rearrangement uses TRBV7-3 and TRBJ2-3; D may be TRBD2 (7 bases). CDR1 SGHTA and CDR2 FQGTGA come from the germline V gene. This CDR3 region has 15 residues. Deletions cut 0 bases from V and 6 bases from J, with 13 bases between.